The 21 T cell receptor beta chains below were found in one sample sequenced in a study of control samples from healthy donors and cancer patients. The assay was immunoSEQ multiplex PCR, and TCRdb's table has in-frame clones only and misses some. The data contain about 100,000 clones, roughly 92% of them singletons. The sequenced sample was blood. Source of these receptors: a human donor in good health. The donor label of this sample is uncertain.

The J gene is TRBJ1-1, the V gene TRBV4-1; D may be TRBD1 (5 bases). V was shortened by 1 base and J by 7 bases, with 7 bases between the two germline ends. The CDR3 covers 12 residues. CDR1 is MGHRA, CDR2 YSYEKL, per germline. The CDR3 DNA reads TGCGCCAGCAGCCAAGGGGGGGGTGAAGCTTTCTTT. Translating gives CASSQGGGEAFF.

J is TRBJ1-2 and V is TRBV24-1; 7 nucleotides line up with TRBD1. The V gene's germline CDR1 is KGHDR and CDR2 SFDVKD. V was clipped by 4 bases and J by 4 bases; unmatched bases: 2. This CDR3 region has 13 residues. The CDR3 sequence: CATSETGAYGYTF. CDR3 nucleotides: TGTGCCACCAGTGAAACAGGGGCCTATGGCTACACCTTC.

V is TRBV7-2 and J is TRBJ2-1; 10 positions agree with TRBD1. Germline lookup yields CDR1 SGHTA and CDR2 FQGNSA. CDR3 length: 15 amino acids. The V and J ends lost 4 bases and 3 bases, in that order; junction bases with no gene match: 3. This CDR3 reads CASSSRTGGYNEQFF. DNA of the CDR3: TGTGCCAGCAGCTCCCGGACAGGGGGCTACAATGAGCAGTTCTTC.

This chain links TRBV10-3 with TRBJ1-1; TRBD1 aligns across 9 bases. Germline V gives CDR1 ENHRY, CDR2 SYGVKD. V was clipped by 5 bases and J by 3 bases; unmatched bases: 7. This CDR3 is built from 15 residues. The CDR3 region has the DNA TGTGCCATCAGTCCGGGACAGGGCCCCTACACTGAAGCTTTCTTT. Amino acid sequence: CAISPGQGPYTEAFF.

V gene TRBV15 combines with J gene TRBJ1-3; 8 bases map to TRBD1. Germline V gene lookup returns CDR1 LNHNV and CDR2 YYDKDF (reference sequence). The CDR3 has 13 amino acids. J was trimmed by 4 bases and V by 9 bases; bases with no gene match: 5. Here the CDR3 reads CATTRGQGNTIYF. In DNA, the CDR3 is TGTGCCACGACCAGGGGGCAAGGAAACACCATATATTTT.

The chain joins TRBV24-1 to TRBJ1-5; possible D gene TRBD1, 5 bases. The CDR3 spans 13 residues. Per germline, CDR1 KGHDR and CDR2 SFDVKD. V was shortened by 10 bases and J by 5 bases, with 14 bases between the two germline ends. Here the CDR3 reads CATQVDPHQPQHF. Here the CDR3 DNA reads TGTGCCACACAGGTTGACCCCCATCAGCCCCAGCATTTT.

CDR3: CASSYGDTQYF. The CDR3 DNA follows: TGTGCCAGCTCTTATGGAGATACGCAGTATTTT. The chain recombines TRBV18 with TRBJ2-3, with no clear D. Germline V gives CDR1 KGHSH, CDR2 LQKENI. Trimming took off 6 bases at V and 5 bases at J, with 6 bases between the two ends. The CDR3 length is 11 residues.

CDR3 bases: TGTGCCAGCAGCGTAGCGGGGATGCACCAAGAGACCCAGTACTTC. Protein sequence: CASSVAGMHQETQYF. The chain joins TRBV9 to TRBJ2-5; tentatively, D is TRBD2 (5 bases). Germline V gene data show CDR1 as SGDLS and CDR2 as YYNGEE. V was pared by 0 bases and J by 0 bases, with 9 bases between. CDR3 length: 15 amino acids.

The chain uses TRBV7-9 and TRBJ2-1; 7 bases agree with TRBD1. Germline V lookup: CDR1 SEHNR, CDR2 FQNEAQ (reference sequence). This CDR3 is 13 amino acids long. The V gene end was trimmed by 6 bases and the J gene end by 2 bases; junction bases not matched to a gene: 1. The CDR3 sequence: CASSTGAYNEQFF. The CDR3, as DNA: TGTGCCAGCAGTACAGGGGCCTACAATGAGCAGTTCTTC.

This chain uses TRBV4-3 with TRBJ1-5; D unresolved. CDR3 size: 14 residues. V was clipped by 0 bases and J by 2 bases, with 5 bases between them. Germline V gene sequence: CDR1 LGHNA, CDR2 YSLEER. The CDR3 protein is CASSQDFGNQPQHF. In DNA form, the CDR3 reads TGCGCCAGCAGCCAAGATTTCGGCAATCAGCCCCAGCATTTT.

V is TRBV3-1 (or the pseudogene TRBV3-2) and J is TRBJ2-1; TRBD2 matches at 7 bases. The CDR3 sequence is 16 residues long. The junction had 11 bases not matched to a gene; V was cut back by 6 bases and J by 3 bases. Germline CDR1 and CDR2: LGHDT and YNNKEL (reference sequence). CDR3 sequence (DNA): TGTGCCAGCAGACCAAGAGGTGCGGGAGACTACAATGAGCAGTTCTTC. Its protein product is CASRPRGAGDYNEQFF.

The chain couples TRBV29-1 to TRBJ2-1; 8 nucleotides match TRBD2. The CDR3 runs to 13 residues. Germline CDR1 is SQVTM and CDR2 is ANQGSEA. The J segment lost 6 bases and the V segment lost 4 bases, leaving 5 bases of the junction unmatched. CDR3 sequence (DNA): TGCAGCGTTGGGCGGGGGGCCTCCAATGAGCAGTTCTTC. It translates to CSVGRGASNEQFF.

The V gene is TRBV5-1, the J gene TRBJ1-6, with 7 bases aligning to TRBD1. Per germline, CDR1 SGHRS and CDR2 YFSETQ. Trimming removed 4 bases from V and 0 bases from J; junction bases left unmatched: 10. This CDR3 has 18 amino acids. The CDR3 DNA reads TGCGCCAGCAGCGTTGGTACAGGGGTACGCTCCTATAATTCACCCCTCCACTTT. It translates to CASSVGTGVRSYNSPLHF.

The V call is TRBV5-8, the J call TRBJ1-3; tentatively, D is TRBD1 (6 bases). V lost 6 bases and J lost 10, with 14 bases in between. CDR1 and CDR2 (germline): SGHTS, YDEGEE. The CDR3 contains 12 residues. The CDR3 bases are TGTGCCAGCACTCGGCGGACAGCGACCATATATTTT. The encoded protein is CASTRRTATIYF.

The genes are TRBV28 and TRBJ1-2; D is unclear. Trimming left V 4 bases short and J 8 bases short, with 8 bases between. Germline V gene sequence: CDR1 MDHEN, CDR2 SYDVKM. This CDR3 is built from 11 residues. The CDR3 region is CASSYFRGYTF. The CDR3 DNA follows: TGTGCCAGCAGTTACTTTAGGGGCTACACCTTC.

V usage is TRBV9 and J usage is TRBJ2-1; TRBD2 might be the D (5 bases). The CDR3 consists of 16 residues. Germline CDR1 SGDLS, CDR2 YYNGEE. Trimming shortened V by 0 bases and J by 4 bases, and 14 bases separated the two germline ends. The CDR3 here is CASSVGGLNRYNEQFF. As DNA, the CDR3 is TGTGCCAGCAGCGTAGGAGGGCTAAATAGGTACAATGAGCAGTTCTTC.

The chain links TRBV30 to TRBJ2-5, with 9 bases identical to TRBD2. Looked up from germline, CDR1 is GTSNPN and CDR2 is SVGIG (reference sequence). J gave up 1 base and V 1 base, and 4 bases lay outside the gene matches. The CDR3 runs 15 residues. For the CDR3, the DNA is TGTGCCTGGAGTGACTGGCGGGGGGGCCAAGAGACCCAGTACTTC. Protein sequence: CAWSDWRGGQETQYF.

This sequence joins TRBV5-4 and TRBJ1-3; D remains ambiguous. V shed 4 bases and J shed 3 bases, with 11 bases lying between them. CDR3 length: 14 amino acids. CDR1 is SGHNT, CDR2 YYREEE, per germline (reference sequence). The CDR3 region is CASSNLKVGNTIYF. CDR3 nucleotides: TGTGCCAGCAGCAACCTCAAAGTTGGAAACACCATATATTTT.

Note on this clone: At the DNA level, this CDR3 is encoded by other sequences in the same sample as well. This chain links TRBV29-1 with TRBJ2-5; maybe TRBD2 (5 bases). The CDR3 totals 13 residues. CDR1 SQVTM and CDR2 ANQGSEA come from the germline V gene. The ends were cut back, 5 bases at V and 5 bases at J, with 15 bases in the middle. The CDR3 nucleotides are TGCAGCGTTTACGACCGGCCGGGGGAGACCCAGTACTTC. Residues: CSVYDRPGETQYF.

The gene calls are TRBV4-2 and TRBJ1-1; D perhaps matches TRBD1 (5 bases). V was cut by 2 bases and J by 6 bases, with 19 bases left in between. This CDR3 contains 16 residues. Germline CDR1 reads LGHNA; CDR2 reads YNFKEQ. Here the CDR3 reads CASSQLPVDTVSEAFF. CDR3 bases: TGTGCCAGCAGCCAACTCCCGGTGGACACGGTCTCTGAAGCTTTCTTT.

The chain combines TRBV3-1 (or the pseudogene TRBV3-2) with TRBJ1-1, with TRBD1 matching over 9 bases. Germline CDR1 reads LGHDT; CDR2 reads YNNKEL (reference sequence). V was pared by 3 bases and J by 11 bases, with 7 bases of the junction left unmatched. The CDR3 covers 13 residues. The CDR3 here is CASSQSQGARAFF. The CDR3 region has the DNA TGTGCCAGCAGCCAGTCACAGGGGGCGAGGGCTTTCTTT.